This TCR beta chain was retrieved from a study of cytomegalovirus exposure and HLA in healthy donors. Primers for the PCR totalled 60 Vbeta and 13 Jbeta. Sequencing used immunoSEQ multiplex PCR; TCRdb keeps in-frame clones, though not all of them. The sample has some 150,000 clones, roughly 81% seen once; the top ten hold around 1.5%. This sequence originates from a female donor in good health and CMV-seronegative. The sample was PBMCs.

The CDR3 DNA is TGTGCCAGCAGCTTGGGGCTCTATGGCTACACCTTC. It is translated as CASSLGLYGYTF. The chain recombines TRBV7-2 with TRBJ1-2, with TRBD1 as a possible D gene (5 bases). Trimming cost V 3 bases and J 4 bases, with 6 bases left between them. CDR3 length equals 12 residues. The germline V gene has CDR1 SGHTA and CDR2 FQGNSA.